These T cell receptor beta chains were read from a single sample in a study of T cell responses to AZD1222 COVID-19 vaccine. Profiling relied on immunoSEQ multiplex PCR, and the TCRdb table lists in-frame clones only, not all of them. The sample carries some 130,000 clones, about four fifths recorded once. The specimen was peripheral blood, collected on day 0 of AZD1222 vaccination. The origin of the receptors is an adult in good health. The CDR3 runs from the conserved cysteine through the conserved F or W. Fields, in order: D gene, V gene, J gene, clone size, CDR3 DNA, CDR3 protein. The D gene is left open where the match is weak. Rows may omit the clone size; those that give it use once, few, many or a size class.

>-|TRBV4-2|TRBJ1-2|-
TGTGCCAGCAGCCAAGATATACAGGGTAACTATGGCTACACCTTC
CASSQDIQGNYGYTF
>TRBD1|TRBV5-1|TRBJ1-1|few
TGCGCCAGCAGCTTACTACAGGGGGCGAACACTGAAGCTTTCTTT
CASSLLQGANTEAFF
>TRBD2|TRBV3-1/TRBV3-2|TRBJ2-1|-
TGTGCCAGCAGCCAAGGTCCCAGCGGGAACAATGAGCAGTTCTTC
CASSQGPSGNNEQFF
>TRBD1|TRBV29-1|TRBJ2-7|-
TGCAGCGTTGCACAGGGGGGCTACGAGCAGTACTTC
CSVAQGGYEQYF
>-|TRBV7-8|TRBJ1-3|-
TGTGCCAGCAGCTTAGGTTTCCTGGGCACCATATATTTT
CASSLGFLGTIYF
>TRBD1|TRBV4-2|TRBJ1-4|-
TGTGCCAGCAGCCAAGGGACAGGGGATGAAAAACTGTTTTTT
CASSQGTGDEKLFF
>-|TRBV11-2|TRBJ2-7|-
TGTGCCAGCAGCCTCGCGGGCAGGGCCGGCTACGAGCAGTACTTC
CASSLAGRAGYEQYF
>-|TRBV9|TRBJ2-2|-
TGTGCCAGCAGCGTAGCTTGGCAGTCCGGGGAGCTGTTTTTT
CASSVAWQSGELFF
>-|TRBV2|TRBJ1-6|-
TGTGCCAGCAGTGCAACGTCCGGAATCGGGACCTATAATTCACCCCTCCACTTT
CASSATSGIGTYNSPLHF
>-|TRBV5-6|TRBJ2-2|-
TGTGCCAGCAGCTTCAGAAGGACGGGAAACACCGGGGAGCTGTTTTTT
CASSFRRTGNTGELFF
>-|TRBV24-1|TRBJ1-5|once
TGTGCCACCAGCGCTTCGGGGAATGGCAATCAGCCCCAGCATTTT
CATSASGNGNQPQHF
>TRBD1|TRBV19|TRBJ2-7|-
TGTGCCAGTAGTCCCCGGTCTGGACAGGGAGGCTACCTCTCCTACGAGCAGTACTTC
CASSPRSGQGGYLSYEQYF
>-|TRBV7-9|TRBJ1-4|-
TGTGCCAGCAGCCCCTACGCGGGAAGGAATGAAAAACTGTTTTTT
CASSPYAGRNEKLFF
>-|TRBV28|TRBJ1-2|-
TGTGCCAGCAGTTCCTTGGTCAGGGCTTTTGGCTACACCTTC
CASSSLVRAFGYTF
>-|TRBV7-6|TRBJ2-7|-
TGTGCCAGCAGCTTAAATGCAGGCGAGCAGTACTTC
CASSLNAGEQYF
>-|TRBV30|TRBJ2-7|-
TGTGCCTGGGAGGTCGGAGCCTACGAGCAGTACTTC
CAWEVGAYEQYF
>-|TRBV27|TRBJ1-5|few
TGTGCCAGCAGTTTATCCGGGGCAGGGAAGAATCAGCCCCAGCATTTT
CASSLSGAGKNQPQHF
>TRBD1|TRBV14|TRBJ1-3|-
TGTGCCAGCAGCTACCGACAGGGCTACTCTGGAAACACCATATATTTT
CASSYRQGYSGNTIYF
>-|TRBV7-9|TRBJ1-5|-
TGTGCCAGCAGCATTACAGCCGATCAGCCCCAGCATTTT
CASSITADQPQHF
>-|TRBV19|TRBJ2-7|-
TGTGCCAGTAGTGCCAGGATACCAGCCTTCGAGCAGTACTTC
CASSARIPAFEQYF
>-|TRBV18|TRBJ2-5|-
TGTGCCAGCTCCCCTCCTAGCATAGAGACCCAGTACTTC
CASSPPSIETQYF
>TRBD1|TRBV30|TRBJ1-1|-
TGTGCCTGGAGTACTGGGACAGGGACCCTGGAAGCTTTCTTT
CAWSTGTGTLEAFF
>-|TRBV5-6|TRBJ1-4|-
TGTGCCAGCAGCTTTACGTCCGGGGCAACTAATGAAAAACTGTTTTTT
CASSFTSGATNEKLFF
>TRBD1|TRBV19|TRBJ1-5|few
TGTGCCAGTAGCGGACAGGGGGGCAATCAGCCCCAGCATTTT
CASSGQGGNQPQHF
>TRBD2|TRBV19|TRBJ2-2|-
TGTGCCAGTAGAGTCCCCGGGACTAAGAACACCGGGGAGCTGTTTTTT
CASRVPGTKNTGELFF
>TRBD1|TRBV5-6|TRBJ1-6|-
TGTGCCAGCAGCATAGGGGGCGCAGGAAGGTATTCACCCCTCCACTTT
CASSIGGAGRYSPLHF
>-|TRBV28|TRBJ1-4|-
TGTGCCAGCGTCGGGGGATATAATGAAAAACTGTTTTTT
CASVGGYNEKLFF
>-|TRBV18|TRBJ2-7|-
TGTGCCAGCTCAAACAGGAAGGGGACAACTTACGAGCAGTACTTC
CASSNRKGTTYEQYF
>TRBD1|TRBV30|TRBJ1-5|-
TGTGCCTGGAGTGGACAGGGGAGTCAGCCCCAGCATTTT
CAWSGQGSQPQHF
>-|TRBV30|TRBJ1-2|-
TGTGCCTGGACTACAAACCCGGGCAGGGGACTGGGCTACACCTTC
CAWTTNPGRGLGYTF
>-|TRBV11-2|TRBJ1-4|-
TGTGCCAGCAGCTTTCAGGCAACTAATGAAAAACTGTTTTTT
CASSFQATNEKLFF
>TRBD2|TRBV6-5|TRBJ2-1|-
TGTGCCAGCTCGAGCGGGGGGGCAATGAATGAGCAGTTCTTC
CASSSGGAMNEQFF
>-|TRBV4-1|TRBJ2-2|-
TGCGCCAGCAGCCAAGTATTGGAGAACGGGGAGCTGTTTTTT
CASSQVLENGELFF
>TRBD1|TRBV9|TRBJ1-2|-
TGTGCCAGCAGCCCACTACCCGGACAGGGCCTCCACAGGGGTGGCTACACCTTC
CASSPLPGQGLHRGGYTF